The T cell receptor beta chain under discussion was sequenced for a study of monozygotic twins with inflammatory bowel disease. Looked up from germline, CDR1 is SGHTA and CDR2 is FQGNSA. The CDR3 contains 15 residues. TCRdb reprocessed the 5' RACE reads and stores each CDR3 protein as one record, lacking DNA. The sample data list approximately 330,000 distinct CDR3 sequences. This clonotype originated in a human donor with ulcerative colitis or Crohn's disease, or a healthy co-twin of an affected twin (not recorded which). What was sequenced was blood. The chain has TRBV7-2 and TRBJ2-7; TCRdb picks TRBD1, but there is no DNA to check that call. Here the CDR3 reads CASSSRESSYYEQYF.